Listed below are T cell receptor beta chains from one sample, sequenced in a study of blood T cell repertoires in COVID-19. Only in-frame clones appear in the TCRdb table, and some are missing; sequencing was by immunoSEQ multiplex PCR. The sample includes over 100,000 clones, roughly 75% of them seen just once. Sequenced: peripheral blood. These receptors all come from a human donor in a cohort sampled during active or convalescent COVID-19. Each CDR3 is given with its conserved first and last residue. Fields, in order: V gene, clone size, D gene, J gene, CDR3 DNA, CDR3 protein. A D gene is named only where the DNA matches it firmly. Clone size is shown for a subset of rows, as once, few, many or a class of expanded clone.

>TRBV14|-|-|TRBJ1-3
TGTGCCAGTACAGGATGGGGGCTAGGCCCGAAGTGGTATTTT
CASTGWGLGPKWYF
>TRBV18|-|-|TRBJ2-1
TGTGCCAGCTCAACTACTTCGACGTCGTCCCTAGAGCAGTTCTTC
CASSTTSTSSLEQFF
>TRBV28|-|TRBD1|TRBJ1-4
TGTGCCAGCGCCAGGGACAGTACTAATGAAAAACTGTTTTTT
CASARDSTNEKLFF
>TRBV9|once|TRBD1|TRBJ2-3
TGTGCCAGCAGCGTTTTTGAAGGGGGACAGTGGGTAATCGGGACAGATACGCAGTATTTT
CASSVFEGGQWVIGTDTQYF
>TRBV11-2|-|-|TRBJ2-7
TGTGCCAGCACCCAAGAGGGATACGAGCAGTACTTC
CASTQEGYEQYF
>TRBV28|-|-|TRBJ1-5
TGTGCCAGCAGTTTACTCAGGGCAGGCAATCAGCCCCAGCATTTT
CASSLLRAGNQPQHF
>TRBV20-1|-|-|TRBJ1-1
TGCAGGGGTCTGAGGGACACTGAAGCTTTCTTT
CRGLRDTEAFF
>TRBV11-2|-|TRBD2|TRBJ2-2
TGTGCCAGCAGCGGAACGGGACTAGCCGGGTCGACCGGGGAGCTGTTTTTT
CASSGTGLAGSTGELFF
>TRBV18|-|-|TRBJ1-2
TGTGCCAGCTCACCGGCGGAGGGGTATGGCTACACCTTC
CASSPAEGYGYTF
>TRBV27|-|TRBD2|TRBJ2-1
TGTGCCAGCAGAGCGGGACTAGCGGGAGGAACTGAGCAGTTCTTC
CASRAGLAGGTEQFF
>TRBV4-3|-|-|TRBJ2-3
TGCGCCAGCAGCACCCAAGAACGTCCGGTTAGCACAGATACGCAGTATTTT
CASSTQERPVSTDTQYF
>TRBV3-1/TRBV3-2|few|TRBD1|TRBJ1-2
TGTGCCAGCAGCCCCGGAGGACAGGACCGCACCCCTTACTATGGCTACACCTTC
CASSPGGQDRTPYYGYTF
>TRBV28|-|TRBD1|TRBJ1-5
TGTGCCAGCGCTCGAGACAGGGCTCCACAGCCCCAGCATTTT
CASARDRAPQPQHF
>TRBV2|few|-|TRBJ1-5
TGTGCCAGCAGTGAAGGGAGGTCACCCCAGCATTTT
CASSEGRSPQHF
>TRBV25-1|-|TRBD1|TRBJ1-1
TGTGCCAGCTCACGGACAGGGGACACTGAAGCTTTCTTT
CASSRTGDTEAFF
>TRBV18|-|-|TRBJ1-1
TGTGCCAGCTCACCCGCACCTCGAGCAGGTGAAGCTTTCTTT
CASSPAPRAGEAFF
>TRBV6-6|few|-|TRBJ1-1
TGTGCCAGCAGTCCCGGCTATGAGGGAGCTTTCTTT
CASSPGYEGAFF
>TRBV5-1|-|TRBD1|TRBJ1-1
TGCGCCAGCAGGTTGGGACAGGGGAACACTGAAGCTTTCTTT
CASRLGQGNTEAFF
>TRBV14|-|-|TRBJ1-4
TGTGCCAGCAGCCTGGGGCCTGGATCTAATGAAAAACTGTTTTTT
CASSLGPGSNEKLFF
>TRBV3-1/TRBV3-2|-|-|TRBJ2-7
TGTGCCAGCAGCTTCTCGTTTTCAGGGGACGAGCAGTACTTC
CASSFSFSGDEQYF
>TRBV5-6|-|-|TRBJ2-1
TGTGCCAGCAGCTTGGGACACTACAATGAGCAGTTCTTC
CASSLGHYNEQFF
>TRBV6-5|-|-|TRBJ1-6
TGTGCCAGCAGTTACGAGACAGGTGATAATTCACCCCTCCACTTT
CASSYETGDNSPLHF
>TRBV13|-|-|TRBJ1-2
TGTGCCAGCAGTGTGTGGGGCAACTATGGCTACACCTTC
CASSVWGNYGYTF
>TRBV19|-|TRBD2|TRBJ2-1
TGTGCCAGTACACGGCTAGCGGGAGGACTTAATGAGCAGTTCTTC
CASTRLAGGLNEQFF
>TRBV3-1/TRBV3-2|-|-|TRBJ1-1
TGTGCCAGCAGCCAAAGAGAACTGCGGGCTGAAGCTTTCTTT
CASSQRELRAEAFF
>TRBV14|-|-|TRBJ2-7
TGTGCCAGCAGCCAGCAGGGCTCCTACGAGCAGTACTTC
CASSQQGSYEQYF
>TRBV28|-|-|TRBJ2-7
TGTGCCAGCAGTTTTTGGTCGAGGCCCTACGAGCAGTACTTC
CASSFWSRPYEQYF
>TRBV2|-|-|TRBJ2-7
TGTGCAGCAAGGCGGGACGGCTACGAGCAGTACTTC
CAARRDGYEQYF
>TRBV30|-|TRBD1|TRBJ2-5
TGTGCCTGGAGCGCGACAGGGGGGGAGACCCAGTACTTC
CAWSATGGETQYF
>TRBV7-9|-|TRBD1|TRBJ2-3
TGTGCCAGCAGCCTCCGAAACAGGGGTCCCACAGATACGCAGTATTTT
CASSLRNRGPTDTQYF
>TRBV7-2|-|TRBD1|TRBJ1-5
TGTGCCAGCACCTTTTCGGACAGGCTTGGGCAGCCCCAGCATTTT
CASTFSDRLGQPQHF
>TRBV1|-|-|TRBJ2-2
TGCACCAGCAGCCATGTAACTAGCGGAGCTTACCTTTCCGGGGAGCTGTTTTTT
CTSSHVTSGAYLSGELFF
>TRBV6-6|-|TRBD1|TRBJ1-4
TGTGCCAGCAGTTACTCTACAGGGCCAGGGGGTGAAAAACTGTTTTTT
CASSYSTGPGGEKLFF
>TRBV7-2|-|TRBD2|TRBJ2-1
TGTGCCAGCAGACGCCTGACTAGCGGTGAGCAGTTCTTC
CASRRLTSGEQFF
>TRBV5-4|-|TRBD2|TRBJ2-5
TGTGCCAGCAGTAGTGCTCCTAGCGGGGGGGCCGAAGAGACCCAGTACTTC
CASSSAPSGGAEETQYF
>TRBV7-6|-|TRBD1|TRBJ2-5
TGTGCCAGCAGCTTAGGACAGGGTGTTTTGGAGACCCAGTACTTC
CASSLGQGVLETQYF
>TRBV19|few|-|TRBJ2-2
TGTGCCAGTAGTATCGGGGTAGCTGCGAACACCGGGGAGCTGTTTTTT
CASSIGVAANTGELFF